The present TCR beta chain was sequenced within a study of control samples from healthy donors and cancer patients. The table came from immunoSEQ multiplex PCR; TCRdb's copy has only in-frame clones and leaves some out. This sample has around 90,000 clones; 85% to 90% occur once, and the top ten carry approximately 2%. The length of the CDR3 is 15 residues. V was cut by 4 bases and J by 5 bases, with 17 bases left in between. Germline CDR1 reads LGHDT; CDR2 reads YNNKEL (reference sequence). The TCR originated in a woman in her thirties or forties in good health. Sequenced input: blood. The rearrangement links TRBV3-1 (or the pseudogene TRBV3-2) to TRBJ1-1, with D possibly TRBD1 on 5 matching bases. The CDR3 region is CASSPAGEKGTEAFF. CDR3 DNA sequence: TGTGCCAGCAGCCCCGCGGGGGAAAAAGGGACTGAAGCTTTCTTT.